A selection of T cell receptor beta chains follows, all from one sample in a study of T cell responses to AZD1222 COVID-19 vaccine. This table comes from immunoSEQ multiplex PCR, and its TCRdb copy is limited to in-frame clones, with some not included. Counted here are about 180,000 clones, over 75% occurring once; the ten biggest clones make up approximately 1.5%. Source: peripheral blood, taken on day 0 of AZD1222 vaccination. The receptors stem from an adult in good health. Each CDR3 is given with its conserved first and last residue. D genes are given only for firm matches. For some rows the clone size is stated as once, few or many, or as a class when expanded; others skip it.

clone size,D gene,J gene,V gene,CDR3 protein,CDR3 DNA
-,-,TRBJ1-1,TRBV5-6,CASRLGGIIRDTEAFF,TGTGCCAGCAGATTAGGAGGCATAATCCGGGACACTGAAGCTTTCTTT
-,TRBD1,TRBJ1-1,TRBV24-1,CATSDSGTGIEAFF,TGTGCCACCAGTGATTCAGGGACAGGGATTGAAGCTTTCTTT
-,-,TRBJ1-5,TRBV19,CASTGSAGQPQHF,TGTGCCAGTACAGGGTCGGCAGGGCAGCCCCAGCATTTT
-,-,TRBJ1-5,TRBV21-1,CASSKGGNGDRGERPQHF,TGTGCCAGCAGCAAAGGGGGAAATGGAGACAGGGGAGAAAGGCCCCAGCATTTT
-,TRBD2,TRBJ2-7,TRBV5-1,CASSAGLAGGRSDEQYF,TGCGCCAGCAGCGCTGGACTAGCGGGGGGCCGAAGCGACGAGCAGTACTTC
few,-,TRBJ1-1,TRBV5-1,CASSLMSGPEAFF,TGCGCCAGCAGCTTGATGTCAGGCCCTGAAGCTTTCTTT
-,TRBD1,TRBJ1-1,TRBV29-1,CSANPTGWNTEAFF,TGCAGCGCAAACCCGACAGGGTGGAACACTGAAGCTTTCTTT
-,-,TRBJ2-3,TRBV19,CASSIVPLVGSTDTQYF,TGTGCCAGTAGTATAGTCCCCCTGGTTGGAAGCACAGATACGCAGTATTTT
-,-,TRBJ1-5,TRBV19,CASRSWGGDGQPQHF,TGTGCCAGTAGGTCTTGGGGAGGGGATGGACAGCCCCAGCATTTT
-,-,TRBJ1-1,TRBV10-3,CAIKEIVNTEAFF,TGTGCCATCAAGGAAATCGTGAACACTGAAGCTTTCTTT
few,-,TRBJ1-5,TRBV19,CASNVQGLGNQPQHF,TGTGCCAGTAATGTACAGGGTCTGGGGAATCAGCCCCAGCATTTT
-,TRBD2,TRBJ2-7,TRBV6-1,CASSDWGGYEQYF,TGTGCCAGCAGTGATTGGGGGGGCTACGAGCAGTACTTC
-,TRBD2,TRBJ2-1,TRBV6-5,CASSLGLAVEQFF,TGTGCCAGCAGCCTAGGACTAGCAGTAGAGCAGTTCTTC
-,-,TRBJ2-1,TRBV27,CASSFSRWDNEQFF,TGTGCCAGCAGTTTCTCTAGGTGGGACAATGAGCAGTTCTTC
-,-,TRBJ1-2,TRBV28,CASSSFNLGYGYTF,TGTGCCAGCAGTTCCTTTAATCTTGGCTATGGCTACACCTTC
-,-,TRBJ2-7,TRBV4-1,CASSQVGGEQYF,TGCGCCAGCAGCCAAGTAGGGGGTGAGCAGTACTTC
-,-,TRBJ2-1,TRBV11-1,CASSMGGNEQFF,TGTGCCAGCAGCATGGGCGGCAATGAGCAGTTCTTC
few,-,TRBJ1-3,TRBV5-1,CASSPGTGQGNTIYF,TGCGCCAGCAGCCCTGGTACAGGGCAAGGAAACACCATATATTTT